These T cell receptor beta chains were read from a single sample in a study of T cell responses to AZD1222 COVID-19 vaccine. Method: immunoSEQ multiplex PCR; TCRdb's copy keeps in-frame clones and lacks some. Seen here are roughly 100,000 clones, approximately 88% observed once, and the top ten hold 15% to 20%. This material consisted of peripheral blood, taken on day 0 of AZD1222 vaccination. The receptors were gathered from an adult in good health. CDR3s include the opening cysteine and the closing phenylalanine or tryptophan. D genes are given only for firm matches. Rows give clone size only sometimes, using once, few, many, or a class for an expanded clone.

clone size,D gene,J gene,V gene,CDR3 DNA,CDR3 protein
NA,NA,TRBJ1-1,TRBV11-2,TGTGCCAGCAGCCGAGGGGGGGACCTAGAAGCTTTCTTT,CASSRGGDLEAFF
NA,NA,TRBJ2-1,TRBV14,TGTGCCAGCAGCCAAGAATGGTTTAGGAATGAGCAGTTCTTC,CASSQEWFRNEQFF
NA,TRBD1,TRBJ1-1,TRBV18,TGTGCCAGCTCACCCCAGGCACAGGGGCTTGAAGCTTTCTTT,CASSPQAQGLEAFF
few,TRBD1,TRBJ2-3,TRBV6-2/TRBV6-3,TGTGCCAGCAGTTCCGCCGGACAGGGTGAAGCAGATACGCAGTATTTT,CASSSAGQGEADTQYF
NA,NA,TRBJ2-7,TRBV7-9,TGTGCCACGTCTGCCGGCTCCTACGAGCAGTACTTC,CATSAGSYEQYF
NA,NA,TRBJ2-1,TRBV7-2,TGTGCCAGCACCCGCAGCAGGGAGCAGTTCTTC,CASTRSREQFF
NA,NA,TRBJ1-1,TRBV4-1,TGCGCCAGCAGCCAAGTCGGGTCGAACCGGGCCCACGCGTACACTGAAGCTTTCTTT,CASSQVGSNRAHAYTEAFF
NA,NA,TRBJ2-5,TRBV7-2,TGTGCCAGCAGCTACGGGAGCTCTGGCGAGACCCAGTACTTC,CASSYGSSGETQYF
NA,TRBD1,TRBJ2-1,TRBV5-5,TGTGCCAGCAGCTTCCGGACAGGGGGCGGCCCGGTGGTCAATGAGCAGTTCTTC,CASSFRTGGGPVVNEQFF
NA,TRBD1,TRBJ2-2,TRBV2,TGTGCCAGCAGTGACGGACAGGCGAACACCGGGGAGCTGTTTTTT,CASSDGQANTGELFF
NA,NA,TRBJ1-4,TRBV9,TGTGCCAGCAGCCTTGGGGACCGCCCGAATGAAAAACTGTTTTTT,CASSLGDRPNEKLFF
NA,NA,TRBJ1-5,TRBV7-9,TGTGCCAGCAGCACAGATAATCAGCCCCAGCATTTT,CASSTDNQPQHF
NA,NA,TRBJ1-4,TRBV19,TGTGCCAGTGGAAAGGGGGGCGATGAAAAACTGTTTTTT,CASGKGGDEKLFF
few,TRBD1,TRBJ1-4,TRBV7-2,TGTGCCAGCAGCGACTGGACAGGAGCTAATGAAAAACTGTTTTTT,CASSDWTGANEKLFF
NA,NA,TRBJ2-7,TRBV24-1,TGTGCCACCAGTACTGCGGAGGGAGGGGGCTACGAGCAGTACTTC,CATSTAEGGGYEQYF
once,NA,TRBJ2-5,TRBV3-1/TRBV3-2,TGTGCCAGCAGCCAAGATTTGCAGACCCAGTACTTC,CASSQDLQTQYF
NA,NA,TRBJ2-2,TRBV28,TGTGCCAGCAGTTTCACCGGGAGCGGGACCGGGGAGCTGTTTTTT,CASSFTGSGTGELFF
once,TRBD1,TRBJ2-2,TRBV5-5,TGTGCCAGCAGCTTAAACAGGGGCCCGGGCATCGGGGAGCTGTTTTTT,CASSLNRGPGIGELFF
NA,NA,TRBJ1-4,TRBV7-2,TGTGCCAGCAGCTTAGAGCTTCTTGGTAAACTGTTTTTT,CASSLELLGKLFF
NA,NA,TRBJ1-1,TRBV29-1,TGCAGCGTTGATATTCAAGGGGGGAGCACTGAAGCTTTCTTT,CSVDIQGGSTEAFF
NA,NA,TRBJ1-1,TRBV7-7,TGTGCCAGCAGCTTAGACAGTAACACTGAAGCTTTCTTT,CASSLDSNTEAFF
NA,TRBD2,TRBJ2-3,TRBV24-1,TGTGCCACCAGTGACCGTAGCGGGAGAGGCACAGATACGCAGTATTTT,CATSDRSGRGTDTQYF
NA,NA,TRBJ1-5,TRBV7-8,TGTGCCAGCAGCTTACGGGGGGAGACGGCGACCCAGCATTTT,CASSLRGETATQHF
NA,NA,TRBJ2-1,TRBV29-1,TGCAGCGCCCGAGGTACTCCTAATGAGCAGTTCTTC,CSARGTPNEQFF
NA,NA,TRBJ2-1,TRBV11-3,TGTGCCAGCAGCTTCGTTACGGGGGCTGGGAATGAGCAGTTCTTC,CASSFVTGAGNEQFF
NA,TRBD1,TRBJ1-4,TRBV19,TGTGCCAGTTGTACCGGGACAGGGGGGACAACTAATGAAAAACTGTTTTTT,CASCTGTGGTTNEKLFF
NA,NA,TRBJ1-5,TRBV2,TGTGCCAGCAGTGAACAGGGGAGTCGACAGCCCCAGCATTTT,CASSEQGSRQPQHF
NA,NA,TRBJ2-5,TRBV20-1,TGCAGTGCTAGTTCGGGCGCTTCAGAGACCCAGTACTTC,CSASSGASETQYF
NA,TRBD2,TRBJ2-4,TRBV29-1,TGCAGCGTCGCTTACGGGAGGGGACACATTCAGTACTTC,CSVAYGRGHIQYF
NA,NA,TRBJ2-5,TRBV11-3,TGTGCCAGCAGCTCCTATGGGGGCGGTTATTACTTC,CASSSYGGGYYF
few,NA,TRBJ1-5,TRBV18,TGTGCCAGCTCCACCGGGACCACCATTGGCGGCAATCAGCCCCAGCATTTT,CASSTGTTIGGNQPQHF
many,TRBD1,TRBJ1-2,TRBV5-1,TGCGCCAGCAGCTATGACAGGGTTGGCGGGGGCTACACCTTC,CASSYDRVGGGYTF
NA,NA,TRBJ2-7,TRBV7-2,TGTGCCAGCAGTTCTCAAGGGGTGGGAGACATGCCATACTCCTACGAGCAGTACTTC,CASSSQGVGDMPYSYEQYF
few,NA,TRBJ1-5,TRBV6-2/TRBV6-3,TGTGCCAGCAGTTACCAGCCGGTGACCAATCAGCCCCAGCATTTT,CASSYQPVTNQPQHF
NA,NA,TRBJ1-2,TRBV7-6,TGTGCCAGCAGCTCCCCAGGGGCCGGACACTATGGCTACACCTTC,CASSSPGAGHYGYTF
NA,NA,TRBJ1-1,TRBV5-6,TGTGCCAGCAGCCCCCCGGGTCGGGGAAGTTCTGAAGCTTTCTTT,CASSPPGRGSSEAFF
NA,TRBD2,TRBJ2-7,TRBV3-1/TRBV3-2,TGTGCCAGCAGCCAAGCGCTAGCGGGACCTTACGAGCAGTACTTC,CASSQALAGPYEQYF
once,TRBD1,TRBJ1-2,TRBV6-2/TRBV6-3,TGTGCCAGCAGTCACGGGACAGGGGGAGACTATGGCTACACCTTC,CASSHGTGGDYGYTF
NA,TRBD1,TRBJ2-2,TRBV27,TGTGCCAGCAGTTTGGGGACAGGGACCGGGGAGCTGTTTTTT,CASSLGTGTGELFF
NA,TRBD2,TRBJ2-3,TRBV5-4,TGTGCCAGCAGCCCTCCCGGGGCGGGAGGGTCCCGTGGAACAGATACGCAGTATTTT,CASSPPGAGGSRGTDTQYF
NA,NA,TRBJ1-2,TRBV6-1,TGTGCCAGCAGTGAAGCCCAGGTGGCGAGCCGGGGCTACACCTTC,CASSEAQVASRGYTF
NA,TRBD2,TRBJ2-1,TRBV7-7,TGTGTAGCGAGCGGGAGACGGAATGAGCAGTTCTTC,CVASGRRNEQFF
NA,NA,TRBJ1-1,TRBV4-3,TGCGCCAGCAGCCAGTTCGGGGTAGATGTGAAAGCTTTCTTT,CASSQFGVDVKAFF
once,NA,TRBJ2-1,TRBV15,TGTGCCACCAGCAGAGAGAGTCCAGGAGCCTACAATGAGCAGTTCTTC,CATSRESPGAYNEQFF
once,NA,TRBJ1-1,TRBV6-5,TGTGCCAGCAGCACCGACAGACCGCGGAACACTGAAGCTTTCTTT,CASSTDRPRNTEAFF
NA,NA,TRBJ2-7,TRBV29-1,TGCAGTATTACAACTAGTATCTACGAGCAGTACTTC,CSITTSIYEQYF
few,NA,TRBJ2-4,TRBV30,TGTGCCTGGAACCCAGACAGGACAGTTATAGCCAAAAACATTCAGTACTTC,CAWNPDRTVIAKNIQYF
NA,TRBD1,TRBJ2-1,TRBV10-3,TGTGCCATCAGTGAGTCCCCCAGACAGGGGGCCTACAATGAGCAGTTCTTC,CAISESPRQGAYNEQFF
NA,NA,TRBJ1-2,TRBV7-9,TGTGCCAGCAACCTTATCGAAGGGGACAACTATGGCTACACCTTC,CASNLIEGDNYGYTF
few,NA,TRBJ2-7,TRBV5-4,TGTGCCAGCAGCTTTAGCGGTTCCTACGAGCAGTACTTC,CASSFSGSYEQYF
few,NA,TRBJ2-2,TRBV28,TGTGCCAGCCCAGGGCCGAACACCGGGGAGCTGTTTTTT,CASPGPNTGELFF
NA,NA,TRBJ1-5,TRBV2,TGTGCCAGCAGTGAAGAAAGAATCGGCCATCAGCCCCAGCATTTT,CASSEERIGHQPQHF
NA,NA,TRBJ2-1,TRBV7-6,TGTGCCAGCAGGCCAGCGGGCCTCTCCTACAATGAGCAGTTCTTC,CASRPAGLSYNEQFF
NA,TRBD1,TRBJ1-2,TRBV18,TGTGCCAGCTCACGGGAAGACAGGGCGGAAATTAGCACCTTC,CASSREDRAEISTF
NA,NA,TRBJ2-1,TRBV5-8,TGTGCCAGCAGCTTGGGGCCCTACCACTACAATGAGCAGTTCTTC,CASSLGPYHYNEQFF
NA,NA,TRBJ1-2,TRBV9,TGTGCCAGCAGCGTAGAAGGAGGGAACGGCTACACCTTC,CASSVEGGNGYTF
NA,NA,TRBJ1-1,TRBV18,TGTGCCAGCTCCAACTTAGGGGGCACTGAAGCTTTCTTT,CASSNLGGTEAFF